This section outlines one TCR beta chain sequence together with its context. Its antigen is not known. Trimming stripped 4 bases from V and 9 bases from J, with 7 bases between. This CDR3 comprises 11 residues. Looked up from germline, CDR1 is SGHAT and CDR2 is FQNNGV. Generated by immunoSEQ multiplex PCR, the TCRdb table keeps only in-frame clones and is missing some. The table records more than 45,000 clones, more than 80% of them present only once. The data belong to a study of siplizumab effects on memory and regulatory T cells. Findings and caveats of the study: Roughly 75-95% of dividing CD4+ or CD8+ clones were without an attributable naive or memory phenotype.

The TCR was taken from a human donor in good health. Input material: CD8+ T cells sorted from blood. J is TRBJ2-1 and V is TRBV11-2; D not certain. DNA of the CDR3: TGTGCCAGCAGCTCTGCGTTTGAGCAGTTCTTC. Residues: CASSSAFEQFF.